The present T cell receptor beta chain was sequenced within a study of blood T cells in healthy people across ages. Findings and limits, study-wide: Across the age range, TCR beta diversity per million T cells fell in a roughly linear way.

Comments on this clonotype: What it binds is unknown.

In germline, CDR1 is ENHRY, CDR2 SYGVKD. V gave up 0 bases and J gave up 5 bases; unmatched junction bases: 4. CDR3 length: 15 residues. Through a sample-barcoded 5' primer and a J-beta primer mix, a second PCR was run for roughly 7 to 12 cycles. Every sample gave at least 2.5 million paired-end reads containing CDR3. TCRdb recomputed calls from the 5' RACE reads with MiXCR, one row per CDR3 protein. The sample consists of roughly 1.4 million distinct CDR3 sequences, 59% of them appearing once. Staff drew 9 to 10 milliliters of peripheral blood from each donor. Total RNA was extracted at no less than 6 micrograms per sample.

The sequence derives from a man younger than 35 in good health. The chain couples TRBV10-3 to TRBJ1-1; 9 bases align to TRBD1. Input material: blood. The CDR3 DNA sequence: TGTGCCATCAGTGAGTCACTGACAGGGGGGACTGAAGCTTTCTTT. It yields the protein CAISESLTGGTEAFF.